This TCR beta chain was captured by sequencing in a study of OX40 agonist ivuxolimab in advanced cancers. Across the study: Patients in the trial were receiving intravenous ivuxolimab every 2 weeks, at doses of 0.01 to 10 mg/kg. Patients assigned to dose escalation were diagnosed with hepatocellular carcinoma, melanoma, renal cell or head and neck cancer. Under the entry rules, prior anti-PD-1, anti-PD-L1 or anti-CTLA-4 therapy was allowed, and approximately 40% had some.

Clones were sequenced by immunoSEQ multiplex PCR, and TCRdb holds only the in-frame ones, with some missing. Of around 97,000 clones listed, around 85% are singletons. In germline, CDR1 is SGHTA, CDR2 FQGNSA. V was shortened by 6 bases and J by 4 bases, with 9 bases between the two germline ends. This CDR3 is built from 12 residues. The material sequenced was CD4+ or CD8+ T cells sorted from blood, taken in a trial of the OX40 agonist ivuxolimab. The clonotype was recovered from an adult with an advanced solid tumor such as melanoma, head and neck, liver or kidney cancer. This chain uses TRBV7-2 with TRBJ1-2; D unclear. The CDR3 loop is CASSPGGYGYTF. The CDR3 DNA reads TGTGCCAGCAGTCCCGGTGGCTATGGCTACACCTTC.